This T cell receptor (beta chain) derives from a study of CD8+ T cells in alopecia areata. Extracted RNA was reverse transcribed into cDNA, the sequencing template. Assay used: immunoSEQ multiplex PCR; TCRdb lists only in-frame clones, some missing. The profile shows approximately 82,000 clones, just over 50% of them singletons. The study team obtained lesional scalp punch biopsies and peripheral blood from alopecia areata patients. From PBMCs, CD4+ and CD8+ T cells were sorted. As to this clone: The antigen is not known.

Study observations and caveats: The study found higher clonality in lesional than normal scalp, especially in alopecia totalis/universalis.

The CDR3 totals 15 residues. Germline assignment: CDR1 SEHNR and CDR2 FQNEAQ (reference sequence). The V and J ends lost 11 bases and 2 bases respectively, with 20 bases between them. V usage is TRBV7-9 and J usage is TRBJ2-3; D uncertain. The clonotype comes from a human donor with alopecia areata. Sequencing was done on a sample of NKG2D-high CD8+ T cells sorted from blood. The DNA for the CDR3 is TGTGCCGCCCTATGGGGAAGTGAGAACACAGATACGCAGTATTTT. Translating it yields CAALWGSENTDTQYF.